This TCR beta chain was sequenced for a study of cytomegalovirus exposure and HLA in healthy donors. General study results and limits: Earlier analysis looked at TCR beta V segments, and most were productive about 90% or about 30% of the time.

This clone was found a few times. What it binds is unknown. V lost 4 bases and J lost 3; bases outside the gene matches: 3. There are 15 residues in the CDR3. Germline V lookup: CDR1 MNHEY, CDR2 SVGAGI. Primers: 60 Vbeta forward and 13 Jbeta reverse. Clones were sequenced by immunoSEQ multiplex PCR, and TCRdb holds only the in-frame ones, with some missing. The profile covers under 200,000 clones, with 9.5% to 15% appearing a single time and 7.8% taken by the ten largest. Sequencing was carried out using PBMCs. The chain combines TRBV6-5 with TRBJ1-4, with TRBD1 matching 9 bases. This clonotype was sampled from a man between 50 and 59 years old in good health and CMV-seropositive. CDR3 bases: TGTGCCAGCAGTTCGGACAGGGGTCCTAATGAAAAACTGTTTTTT. Encoded protein: CASSSDRGPNEKLFF.